This T cell receptor (beta chain) was obtained from a study of metastatic and nonmetastatic thyroid tumors (dated by TCRdb to 2020 to 2021). With regard to the full study: For patients with malignant and with benign thyroid disease, the researchers compared repertoires between peripheral blood samples and tumor or nodule tissue samples. Here is what the overall study found, with its caveats: TCR beta diversity was reported as significantly higher in malignant tumors than in benign nodules, in both blood and tumor samples.

The CDR3 holds 13 amino acids from the cysteine to the phenylalanine. The only DNA kept is the CDR3, 39 bases in frame from the first base. V is clipped by 5 bases and J by 3 bases, and the sequence between their germline boundaries is 9 bases long. Per the germline V gene, KGHDR is the CDR1 and SFDVKD is the CDR2. None of the patients had been given any treatment before thyroid surgery. Using T-cell receptor beta sequencing, the researchers looked back retrospectively at clinical samples from patients, gathered between about 2011 and 2018. The library relied on PCR. Sequencing relied on an Illumina HiSeq 4000. High-throughput sequencing was used to profile the TCR beta-chain CDR3 region of each patient. On the authors' methods: CDR3 differences across clinicopathological groups were used to build a classifier for discriminating distant-metastatic papillary thyroid cancer patients. The Shannon index was used to assess repertoire diversity, and the Morisita-Horn index was used to assess tumor-blood repertoire similarity. TCRdb trimmed public reads at Q25 via fastp, called clones via MiXCR and kept in-frame beta chains. The V and J calls reflect TCRdb's pipeline rather than the authors' work. The sample table contains roughly 53,000 clones; only one count was recorded for roughly 20% of them. Roughly 4.2% of the sample comes from the top ten.

This clone was counted many times. Its antigen remains unidentified. The sample holds no much larger clone one base away, and base qualities are not on file. This TCR was recovered from a female donor with papillary thyroid cancer or a benign thyroid nodule (not recorded which). Some clones in this sample may be carry-over from other donors' samples. The chain was built from TRBV24-1 and TRBJ1-1; perhaps TRBD1 is the D gene, with 5 bases matching. Sequencing was done on a sample of blood. The CDR3 protein: CATSVTGYTEAFF. The nucleotides are TGTGCCACCAGTGTTACAGGATACACTGAAGCTTTCTTT.